The next 4 T cell receptor beta chains were all read from a single sample in a study of shared clonotypes between healthy human individuals. Sequencing used immunoSEQ multiplex PCR; TCRdb keeps in-frame clones, though not all of them. The data contain roughly 1 million clones, approximately 72% of them singletons. The sample taken for sequencing was memory CD4+ T cells sorted from blood. Subset specified: CD45RA-negative fraction. These receptors all stem from a man in his late teens or twenties in good health.

The chain employs TRBV5-1 and TRBJ2-5; no clear D. V lost 7 bases, J lost 1 base, and 8 bases lay in between. Germline V lookup: CDR1 SGHRS, CDR2 YFSETQ. This CDR3 comprises 12 residues. CDR3 coding DNA: TGCGCCAGCGGCAAAACCCAAGAGACCCAGTACTTC. Translation: CASGKTQETQYF.

V gene TRBV6-5 combines with J gene TRBJ1-1; 7 bases agree with TRBD1. CDR1 and CDR2 (germline): MNHEY, SVGAGI. CDR3 length: 14 amino acids. V lost 5 bases to trimming and J lost 6 bases; unmatched junction nucleotides: 9. As DNA, the CDR3 is TGTGCCAGCAGTGAGGACAGGTCCAAGTCTGAAGCTTTCTTT. Translated, it gives CASSEDRSKSEAFF.

The chain is built from TRBV18 and TRBJ2-1; 16 bases agree with TRBD2. With 2 bases clipped from V and 2 bases from J, the junction kept 3 bases outside the gene matches. This CDR3 is built from 18 residues. CDR1 and CDR2 from the germline V gene are KGHSH and LQKENI. The CDR3: CASSPAGLAGGPYNEQFF. The CDR3 region has the DNA TGTGCCAGCTCACCAGCGGGACTAGCGGGGGGGCCCTACAATGAGCAGTTCTTC.

The J gene is TRBJ2-1, the V gene TRBV5-1; maybe TRBD2 (6 bases). CDR1 and CDR2 from the germline V gene are SGHRS and YFSETQ. This CDR3 has 15 amino acids. The V end lost 4 bases, the J end lost 1 base, and 12 bases lay between the germline ends. CDR3 protein: CASSVPAGSYNEQFF. DNA for the CDR3: TGCGCCAGCAGCGTACCCGCGGGGTCCTACAATGAGCAGTTCTTC.